This T cell receptor beta chain was identified in a study of T cells in Graves' hyperthyroidism and ophthalmopathy. For this clonotype: The antigen is unknown.

Stable hyperthyroidism: no ophthalmopathy progression over 18 months of follow-up. The hyperthyroidism was newly diagnosed and had lasted under 2 months; the patients were aged 18 to 65. RNA transcripts provided the source from which TCR beta CDR3 regions were amplified. With the HTBI primer set, the TCR CDR3 went through a first round of RT-PCR. TCRdb called the multiplex PCR reads again in MiXCR, with one record for every CDR3 protein. This table has 75,000 to 100,000 distinct CDR3 sequences, 40% appearing once. Germline loops: CDR1 DFQATT, CDR2 SNEGSKA (reference sequence). The CDR3 is 15 residues long. Deletions cut 3 bases from V and 0 bases from J, with 14 bases between. General study results and limits: Most clonotypes expanded in the thyroid (above 0.001) were also present in blood.

This receptor was obtained from a woman aged 25 to 39 with Graves' hyperthyroidism. The gene calls are TRBV20-1 and TRBJ1-2; a possible D gene is TRBD1 (6 bases). Sequencing input: peripheral blood or thyroid tissue (not recorded which). DNA for the CDR3: TGCAGTGCTAGTCGGGGGCTGTTTTCTAACTATGGCTACACCTTC. It is translated as CSASRGLFSNYGYTF.